The TCR beta chain under discussion was sequenced for a study of cytomegalovirus exposure and HLA in healthy donors. Notes on the study in general: In a later analysis, TCR beta V- and J-gene trimming showed a link to a missense DCLRE1C variant.

The PCR ran on 60 Vbeta and 13 Jbeta primers. This table comes from immunoSEQ multiplex PCR, and its TCRdb copy is limited to in-frame clones, with some not included. The sample lists around 100,000 clones; 84% were seen once. This clone is a singleton in its sample. Its target is not known. Deletions cut 5 bases from V and 6 bases from J, with 12 bases between. Germline CDR1 is WNHNN and CDR2 is SYGVQD (reference sequence). This CDR3 is 13 amino acids long. The clonotype was recovered from a man between 18 and 29 years old in good health and CMV-seronegative. The V call is TRBV10-1, the J call TRBJ2-3; possibly TRBD1 for D (6 bases). The sample taken for sequencing was PBMCs. The CDR3 reads CASSTTGPDTQYF. The CDR3, as DNA: TGCGCCAGCAGTACCACAGGGCCCGATACGCAGTATTTT.